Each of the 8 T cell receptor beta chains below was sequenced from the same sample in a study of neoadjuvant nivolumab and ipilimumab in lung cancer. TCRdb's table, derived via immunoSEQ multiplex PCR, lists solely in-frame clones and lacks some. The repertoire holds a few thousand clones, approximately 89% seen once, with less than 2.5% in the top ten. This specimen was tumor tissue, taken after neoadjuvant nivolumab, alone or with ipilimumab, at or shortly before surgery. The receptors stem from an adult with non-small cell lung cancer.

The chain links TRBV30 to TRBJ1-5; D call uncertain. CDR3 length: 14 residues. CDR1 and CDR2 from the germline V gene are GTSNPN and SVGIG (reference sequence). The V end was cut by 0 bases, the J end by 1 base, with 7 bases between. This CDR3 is CAWSVTGSNQPQHF. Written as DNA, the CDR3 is TGTGCCTGGAGTGTAACTGGAAGCAATCAGCCCCAGCATTTT.

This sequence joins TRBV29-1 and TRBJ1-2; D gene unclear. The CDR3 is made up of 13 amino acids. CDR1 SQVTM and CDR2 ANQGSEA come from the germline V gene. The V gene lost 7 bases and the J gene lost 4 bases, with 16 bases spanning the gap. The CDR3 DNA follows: TGCAGCGGCTTGGACCGAGACACCTATGGCTACACCTTC. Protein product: CSGLDRDTYGYTF.

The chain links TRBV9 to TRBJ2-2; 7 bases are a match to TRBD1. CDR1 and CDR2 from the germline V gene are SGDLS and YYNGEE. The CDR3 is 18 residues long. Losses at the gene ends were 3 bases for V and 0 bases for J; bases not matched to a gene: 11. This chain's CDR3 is CASSDRALGTANTGELFF. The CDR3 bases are TGTGCCAGCAGCGATAGGGCGTTGGGGACAGCGAACACCGGGGAGCTGTTTTTT. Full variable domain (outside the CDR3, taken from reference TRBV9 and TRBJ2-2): DSGVTQTPKHLITATGQRVTLRCSPRSGDLSVYWYQQSLDQGLQFLIQYYNGEERAKGNILERFSAQQFPDLHSELNLSSLELGDSALYFCASSDRALGTANTGELFFGEGSRLTVL.

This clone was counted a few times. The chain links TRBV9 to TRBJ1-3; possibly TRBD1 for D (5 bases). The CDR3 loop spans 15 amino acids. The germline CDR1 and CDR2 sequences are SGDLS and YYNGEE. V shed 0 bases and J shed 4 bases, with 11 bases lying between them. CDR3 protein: CASSVEGMEGNTIYF. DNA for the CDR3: TGTGCCAGCAGCGTAGAGGGGATGGAGGGAAACACCATATATTTT.

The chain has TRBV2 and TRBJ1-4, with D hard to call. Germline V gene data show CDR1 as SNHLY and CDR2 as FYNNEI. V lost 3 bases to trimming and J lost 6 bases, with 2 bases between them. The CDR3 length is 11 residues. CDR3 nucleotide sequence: TGTGCCAGCAGTGATTATGAAAAACTGTTTTTT. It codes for CASSDYEKLFF.

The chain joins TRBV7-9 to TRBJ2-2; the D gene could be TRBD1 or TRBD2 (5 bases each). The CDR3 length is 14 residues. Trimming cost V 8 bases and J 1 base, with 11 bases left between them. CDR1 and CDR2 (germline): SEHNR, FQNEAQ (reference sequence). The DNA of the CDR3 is TGTGCCAGCCTGGGGACCCAGAACACCGGGGAGCTGTTTTTT. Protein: CASLGTQNTGELFF.

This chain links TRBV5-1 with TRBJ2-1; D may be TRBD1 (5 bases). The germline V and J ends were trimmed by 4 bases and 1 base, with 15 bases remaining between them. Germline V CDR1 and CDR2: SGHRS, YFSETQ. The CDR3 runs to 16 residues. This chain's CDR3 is CASSPTRPGSYNEQFF. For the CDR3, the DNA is TGCGCCAGCAGCCCCACCCGGCCAGGGTCCTACAATGAGCAGTTCTTC.

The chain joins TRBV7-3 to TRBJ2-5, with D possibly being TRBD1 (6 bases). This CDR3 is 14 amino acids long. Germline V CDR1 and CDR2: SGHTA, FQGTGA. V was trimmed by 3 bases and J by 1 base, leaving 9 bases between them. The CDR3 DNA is TGTGCCAGCAGCTTGATAGGGGGCCAAGAGACCCAGTACTTC. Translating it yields CASSLIGGQETQYF.